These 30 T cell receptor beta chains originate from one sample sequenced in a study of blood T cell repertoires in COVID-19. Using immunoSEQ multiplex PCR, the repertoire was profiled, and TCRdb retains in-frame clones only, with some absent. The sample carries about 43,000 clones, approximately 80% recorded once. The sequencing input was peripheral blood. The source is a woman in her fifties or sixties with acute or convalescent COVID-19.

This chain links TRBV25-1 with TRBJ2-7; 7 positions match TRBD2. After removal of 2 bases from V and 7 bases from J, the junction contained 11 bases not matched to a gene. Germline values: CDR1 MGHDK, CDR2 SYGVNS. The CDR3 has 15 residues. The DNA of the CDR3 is TGTGCCAGCAGTGAAGGAGGAGGGAGAGCGGGGGAGCAGTACTTC. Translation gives CASSEGGGRAGEQYF.

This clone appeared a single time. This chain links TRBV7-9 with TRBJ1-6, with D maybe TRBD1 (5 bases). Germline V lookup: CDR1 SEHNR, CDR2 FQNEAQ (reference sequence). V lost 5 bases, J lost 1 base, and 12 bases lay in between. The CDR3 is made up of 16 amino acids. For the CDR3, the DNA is TGTGCCAGCAGCCACTTAGGGGCATCCTATAATTCACCCCTCCACTTT. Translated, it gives CASSHLGASYNSPLHF.

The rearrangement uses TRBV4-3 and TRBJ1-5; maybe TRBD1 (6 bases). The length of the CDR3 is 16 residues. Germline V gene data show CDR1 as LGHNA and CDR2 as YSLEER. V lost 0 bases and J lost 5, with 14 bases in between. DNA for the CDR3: TGCGCCAGCAGCCAAGATTATCGGTCAGGGGATCAGCCCCAGCATTTT. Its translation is CASSQDYRSGDQPQHF.

The CDR3, as DNA: TGTGCCAGCAGCCCCGCTCAGGCGGGCTATGGCTACACCTTC. This translates into CASSPAQAGYGYTF. The genes are TRBV7-9 and TRBJ1-2; D uncertain. CDR1 SEHNR and CDR2 FQNEAQ come from the germline V gene (reference sequence). CDR3 length: 14 amino acids. Trimming left V 5 bases short and J 4 bases short, with 14 bases between.

As DNA, the CDR3 is TGCAGCGTTGACTGGCAGATCACAGATACGCAGTATTTT. It encodes CSVDWQITDTQYF. The chain joins TRBV29-1 to TRBJ2-3, with D hard to call. Germline V gene sequence: CDR1 SQVTM, CDR2 ANQGSEA. The CDR3 is made up of 13 amino acids. V was clipped by 3 bases and J by 2 bases, with 9 bases between them.

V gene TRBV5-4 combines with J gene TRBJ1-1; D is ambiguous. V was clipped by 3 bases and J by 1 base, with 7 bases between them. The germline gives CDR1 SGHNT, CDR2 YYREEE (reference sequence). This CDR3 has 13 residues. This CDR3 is CASSYRGNTEAFF. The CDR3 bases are TGTGCCAGCAGCTATCGCGGGAACACTGAAGCTTTCTTT.

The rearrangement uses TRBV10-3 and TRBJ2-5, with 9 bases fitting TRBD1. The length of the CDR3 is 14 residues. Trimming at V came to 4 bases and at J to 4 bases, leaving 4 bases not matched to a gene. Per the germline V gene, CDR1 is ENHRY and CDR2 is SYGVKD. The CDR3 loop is CAISVGTGSETQYF. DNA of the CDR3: TGTGCCATCAGTGTGGGGACAGGGTCAGAGACCCAGTACTTC.

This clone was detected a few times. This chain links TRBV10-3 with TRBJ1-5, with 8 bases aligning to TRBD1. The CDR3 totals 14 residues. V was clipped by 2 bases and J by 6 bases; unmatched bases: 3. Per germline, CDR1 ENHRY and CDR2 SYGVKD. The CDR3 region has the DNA TGTGCCATCAGTGAGGGACAGGGTCTTCAGCCCCAGCATTTT. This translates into CAISEGQGLQPQHF.

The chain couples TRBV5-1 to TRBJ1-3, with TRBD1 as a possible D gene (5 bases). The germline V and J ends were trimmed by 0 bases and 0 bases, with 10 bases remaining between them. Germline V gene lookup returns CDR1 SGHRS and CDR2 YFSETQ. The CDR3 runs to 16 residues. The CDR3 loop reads CASSLAVQGSGNTIYF. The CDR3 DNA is TGCGCCAGCAGCTTGGCCGTGCAGGGCTCTGGAAACACCATATATTTT.

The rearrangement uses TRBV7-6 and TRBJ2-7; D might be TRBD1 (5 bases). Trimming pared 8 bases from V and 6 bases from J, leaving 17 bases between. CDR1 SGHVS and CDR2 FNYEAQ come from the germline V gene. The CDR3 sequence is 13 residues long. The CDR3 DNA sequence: TGTGCCAGCCGTCAAGACCAGGGCGGCGAGCAGTACTTC. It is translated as CASRQDQGGEQYF.

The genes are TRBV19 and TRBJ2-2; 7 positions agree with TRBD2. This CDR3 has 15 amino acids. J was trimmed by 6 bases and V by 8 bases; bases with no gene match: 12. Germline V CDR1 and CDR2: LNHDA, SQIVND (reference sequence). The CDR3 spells CASPTRGEGAGELFF. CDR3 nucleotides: TGTGCCAGTCCGACTCGGGGGGAGGGTGCCGGGGAGCTGTTTTTT. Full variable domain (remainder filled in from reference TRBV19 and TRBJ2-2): DGGITQSPKYLFRKEGQNVTLSCEQNLNHDAMYWYRQDPGQGLRLIYYSQIVNDFQKGDIAEGYSVSREKKESFPLTVTSAQKNPTAFYLCASPTRGEGAGELFFGEGSRLTVL.

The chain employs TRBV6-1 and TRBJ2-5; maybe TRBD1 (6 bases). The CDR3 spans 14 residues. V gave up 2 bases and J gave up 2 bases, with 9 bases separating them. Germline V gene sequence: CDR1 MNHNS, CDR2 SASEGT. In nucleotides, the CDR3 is TGTGCCAGCAGTGAACGGGACATACAAGAGACCCAGTACTTC. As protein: CASSERDIQETQYF.

DNA of the CDR3: TGTGCCAGCAGTTACTACAGGGCCCTCTCCTACGAGCAGTACTTC. Encoded protein: CASSYYRALSYEQYF. V gene TRBV6-2 or TRBV6-3 combines with J gene TRBJ2-7, with D perhaps matching TRBD1 (6 bases). The CDR3 runs to 15 residues. Germline-derived CDR1 and CDR2 are MNHEY and SVGEGT. Trimming took off 1 base at V and 0 bases at J, with 10 bases between the two ends.

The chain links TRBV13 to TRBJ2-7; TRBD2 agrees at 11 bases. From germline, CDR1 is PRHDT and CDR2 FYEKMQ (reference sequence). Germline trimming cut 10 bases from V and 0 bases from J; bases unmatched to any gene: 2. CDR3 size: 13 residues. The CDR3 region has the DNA TGTGCCACAGGACTAGCGGGCTCCTACGAGCAGTACTTC. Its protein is CATGLAGSYEQYF.

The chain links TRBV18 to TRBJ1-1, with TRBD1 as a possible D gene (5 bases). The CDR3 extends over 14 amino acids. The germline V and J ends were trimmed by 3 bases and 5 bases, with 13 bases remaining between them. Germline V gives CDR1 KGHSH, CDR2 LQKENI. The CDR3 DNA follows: TGTGCCAGCTCACCCCCTGCAGGGAGGACTGAAGCTTTCTTT. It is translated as CASSPPAGRTEAFF.

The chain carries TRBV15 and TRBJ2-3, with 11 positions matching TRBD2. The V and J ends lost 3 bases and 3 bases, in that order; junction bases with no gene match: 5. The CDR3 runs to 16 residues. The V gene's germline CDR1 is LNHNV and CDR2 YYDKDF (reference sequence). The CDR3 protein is CATSSRLAGGTDTQYF. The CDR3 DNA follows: TGTGCCACCAGCAGTCGGCTAGCGGGGGGAACAGATACGCAGTATTTT. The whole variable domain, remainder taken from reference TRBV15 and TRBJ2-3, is DAMVIQNPRYQVTQFGKPVTLSCSQTLNHNVMYWYQQKSSQAPKLLFHYYDKDFNNEADTPDNFQSRRPNTSFCFLDIRSPGLGDTAMYLCATSSRLAGGTDTQYFGPGTRLTVL.

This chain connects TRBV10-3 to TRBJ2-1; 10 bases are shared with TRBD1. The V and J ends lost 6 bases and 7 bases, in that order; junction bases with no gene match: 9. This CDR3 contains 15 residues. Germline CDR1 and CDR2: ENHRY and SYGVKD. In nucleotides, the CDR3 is TGTGCCATCAGAGCCGGGACAGGGGCGAGGAATGAGCAGTTCTTC. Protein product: CAIRAGTGARNEQFF.

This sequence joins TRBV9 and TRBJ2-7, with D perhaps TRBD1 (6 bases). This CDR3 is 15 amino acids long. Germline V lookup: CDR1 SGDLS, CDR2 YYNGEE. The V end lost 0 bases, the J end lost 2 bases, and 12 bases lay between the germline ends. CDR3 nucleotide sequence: TGTGCCAGCAGCGTAGACCAGGGGATAGCCTACGAGCAGTACTTC. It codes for CASSVDQGIAYEQYF. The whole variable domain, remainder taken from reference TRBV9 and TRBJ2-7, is DSGVTQTPKHLITATGQRVTLRCSPRSGDLSVYWYQQSLDQGLQFLIQYYNGEERAKGNILERFSAQQFPDLHSELNLSSLELGDSALYFCASSVDQGIAYEQYFGPGTRLTVT.

The CDR3 DNA follows: TGTGCCTGGAGGGGACAGGGGGTCGGCGAGCAGTACTTC. It codes for CAWRGQGVGEQYF. V usage is TRBV30 and J usage is TRBJ2-7; 11 positions agree with TRBD1. Germline V gives CDR1 GTSNPN, CDR2 SVGIG (reference sequence). V lost 3 bases to trimming and J lost 6 bases; unmatched junction nucleotides: 4. This CDR3 contains 13 residues.

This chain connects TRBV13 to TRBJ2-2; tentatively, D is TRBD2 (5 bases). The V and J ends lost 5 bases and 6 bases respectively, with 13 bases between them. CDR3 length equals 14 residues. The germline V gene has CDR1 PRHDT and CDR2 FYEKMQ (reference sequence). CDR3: CASSQLVRAGELFF. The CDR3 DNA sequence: TGTGCCAGCAGCCAACTAGTTCGAGCCGGGGAGCTGTTTTTT.

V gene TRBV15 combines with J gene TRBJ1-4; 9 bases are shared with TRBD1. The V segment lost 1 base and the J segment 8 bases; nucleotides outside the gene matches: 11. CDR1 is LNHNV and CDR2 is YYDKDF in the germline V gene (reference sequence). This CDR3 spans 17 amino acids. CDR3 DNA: TGTGCCACCAGCAGAGCGAGCCAGGGGACAGGGAACGAAAAACTGTTTTTT. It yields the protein CATSRASQGTGNEKLFF.

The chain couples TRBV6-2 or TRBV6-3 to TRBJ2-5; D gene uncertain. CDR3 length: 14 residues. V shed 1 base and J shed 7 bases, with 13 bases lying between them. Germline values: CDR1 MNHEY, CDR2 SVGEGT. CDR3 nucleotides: TGTGCCAGCAGTTACTACTCCAAAACGGGGACCCAGTACTTC. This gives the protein CASSYYSKTGTQYF.

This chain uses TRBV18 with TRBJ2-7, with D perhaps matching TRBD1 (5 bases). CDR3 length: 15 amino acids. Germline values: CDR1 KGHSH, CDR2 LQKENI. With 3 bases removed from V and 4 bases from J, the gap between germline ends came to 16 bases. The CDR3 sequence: CASSPSRDRTYEQYF. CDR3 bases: TGTGCCAGCTCACCCTCAAGAGACAGAACTTACGAGCAGTACTTC.

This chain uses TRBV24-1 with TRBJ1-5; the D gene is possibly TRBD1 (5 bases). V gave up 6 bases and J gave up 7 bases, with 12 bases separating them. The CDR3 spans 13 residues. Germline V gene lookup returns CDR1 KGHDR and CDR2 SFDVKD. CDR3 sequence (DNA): TGTGCCACCAGTTTCAGGGAGGAGCAGCCCCAGCATTTT. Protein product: CATSFREEQPQHF.

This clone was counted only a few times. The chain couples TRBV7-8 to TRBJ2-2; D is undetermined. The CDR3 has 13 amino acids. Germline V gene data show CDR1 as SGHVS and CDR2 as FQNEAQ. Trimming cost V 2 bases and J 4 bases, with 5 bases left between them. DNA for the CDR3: TGTGCCAGCAGCTTAACGGTCACCGGGGAGCTGTTTTTT. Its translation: CASSLTVTGELFF.

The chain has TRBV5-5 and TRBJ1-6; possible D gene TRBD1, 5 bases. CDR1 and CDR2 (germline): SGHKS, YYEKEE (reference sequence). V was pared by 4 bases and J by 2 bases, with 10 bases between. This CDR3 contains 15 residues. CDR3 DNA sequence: TGTGCCAGCAGCAACGGACAAGCCTATAATTCACCCCTCCACTTT. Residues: CASSNGQAYNSPLHF. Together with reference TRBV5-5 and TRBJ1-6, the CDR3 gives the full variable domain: DAGVTQSPTHLIKTRGQQVTLRCSPISGHKSVSWYQQVLGQGPQFIFQYYEKEERGRGNFPDRFSARQFPNYSSELNVNALLLGDSALYLCASSNGQAYNSPLHFGNGTRLTVT.

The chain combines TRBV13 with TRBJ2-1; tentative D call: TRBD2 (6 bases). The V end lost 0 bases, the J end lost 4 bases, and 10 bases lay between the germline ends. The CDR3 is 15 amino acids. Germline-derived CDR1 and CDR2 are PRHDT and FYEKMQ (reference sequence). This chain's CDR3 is CASSLGRDPYNEQFF. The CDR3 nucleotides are TGTGCCAGCAGCTTAGGGCGGGACCCTTACAATGAGCAGTTCTTC.

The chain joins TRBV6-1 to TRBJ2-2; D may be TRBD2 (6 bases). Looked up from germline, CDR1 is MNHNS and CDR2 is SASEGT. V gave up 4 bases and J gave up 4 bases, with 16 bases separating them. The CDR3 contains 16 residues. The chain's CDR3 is CASSGRAGEATGELFF. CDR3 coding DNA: TGTGCCAGCAGTGGGAGGGCCGGGGAAGCCACCGGGGAGCTGTTTTTT.

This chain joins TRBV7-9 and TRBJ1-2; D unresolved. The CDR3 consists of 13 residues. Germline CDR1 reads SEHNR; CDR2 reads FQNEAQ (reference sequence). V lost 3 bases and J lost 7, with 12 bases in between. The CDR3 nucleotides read TGTGCCAGCAGCTTTGATGGAGGTGGTGGCTACACCTTC. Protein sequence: CASSFDGGGGYTF.

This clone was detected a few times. CDR3 coding DNA: TGCGCCAGCAGCTTTCAACAGGGGACCGGCGAGCAGTACTTC. It codes for CASSFQQGTGEQYF. This sequence joins TRBV5-1 and TRBJ2-7, with 7 bases matching TRBD1. V shed 2 bases and J 6 bases; nucleotides not matched to a gene: 8. CDR3 size: 14 residues. Germline V gives CDR1 SGHRS, CDR2 YFSETQ.